Sequencing of this T cell receptor (beta chain) was carried out in a study of a mutant IDH1 vaccine in newly diagnosed glioma. Study overall: Earlier therapy was either radiotherapy, temozolomide, or both, and most got both. The week-35 safety follow-up was V12, and the week-47 study end was V13.

Clones were read by immunoSEQ multiplex PCR, and TCRdb kept only the in-frame ones, dropping some. The sample yields tens of thousands of clones, 70% to 85% seen once. Time point: week 47, end of study. Each dose of the vaccine consisted of 300 ug of mutant IDH1 20-mer peptide, with topical imiquimod. In this sample, this clone turned up once. The antigen remains unidentified. This CDR3 is built from 14 residues. V dropped 0 bases and J dropped 2 bases, with 9 bases sitting between them. Germline CDR1 is SGHNT and CDR2 is YYREEE (reference sequence). The clonotype was recovered from a man between 45 and 60 years old with glioma. The specimen comprised PBMCs, sampled from a glioma patient whose treatment included an IDH1 peptide vaccine. The chain joins TRBV5-4 to TRBJ2-7; D uncertain. The CDR3 protein is CASSLVQQAYEQYF. CDR3 sequence (DNA): TGTGCCAGCAGCTTGGTTCAGCAAGCCTACGAGCAGTACTTC.